Sequencing of this T cell receptor beta chain was carried out in a study of control samples from healthy donors and cancer patients. TCRdb keeps only in-frame clones here, not all; method: immunoSEQ multiplex PCR. The sample contains about 160,000 clones, roughly 90% of which appear only once. Only one count was recorded for this clone. The CDR3 totals 14 residues. The germline V and J ends were trimmed by 3 bases and 2 bases, with 10 bases remaining between them. Germline assignment: CDR1 LGHDT and CDR2 YNNKEL (reference sequence). The V call is TRBV3-1 (or the pseudogene TRBV3-2), the J call TRBJ2-5; D not certain. The TCR was taken from a man aged 25-45 years in good health. Sample: blood. The CDR3 spells CASSHLVGQETQYF. In DNA, the CDR3 is TGTGCCAGCAGCCATTTGGTGGGGCAAGAGACCCAGTACTTC.